Sequencing of this T cell receptor (beta chain) was carried out in a study of CD8+CD57+ T cells in acquired aplastic anemia. Study-level information: DNA from sorted CD4+ and CD8+ cells averaged roughly 3.4 ug. There were some 9.8 million reads, on average, for CD4+ cells from healthy donors.

The germline CDR1 and CDR2 sequences are SGHVS and FQNEAQ. Trimming stripped 0 bases from V and 9 bases from J, with 12 bases between. This CDR3 is 15 amino acids long. The table lists this clonotype with a few counts. Its matching antigen is unknown. CDR3 and TCR beta VDJ profiling relied on genomic DNA as the template. In TCRdb, the reads were re-called with MiXCR into one record per CDR3 protein. The repertoire consists of 400,000 to 450,000 distinct CDR3 sequences, with around 68% occurring once and the leading ten covering 4%. Study-level points and caveats: The number of CD8+ CDR3 sequences shared by patients and controls was about 30. In CD8+ cells, Simpson's diversity showed no significant difference between patients and controls.

The genes are TRBV7-8 and TRBJ1-6; D unresolved. Sequencing was performed on sorted CD4+, CD8+, or CD8+CD57+ T cells (not recorded which) from PBMCs. The clonotype was recovered from a human donor in good health, serving as a control. CDR3 nucleotide sequence: TGTGCCAGCAGCTTAGCCGCCGCTCCGGCTTCACCCCTCCACTTT. Its protein is CASSLAAAPASPLHF.